One T cell receptor beta chain is described in this entry. The target antigen is unknown. The CDR3 contains 17 residues. V dropped 4 bases and J dropped 8 bases, with 24 bases sitting between them. Germline loops: CDR1 MGHRA, CDR2 YSYEKL. This sample was taken from a study of CD8+ T cells in alopecia areata. Overall study context: Severity of treated patients was scored by affected scalp percentage. Study results and caveats: Especially in alopecia totalis/universalis, lesional scalp showed greater clonality than normal scalp did.

The treatment is: oral pan-JAK inhibitor, 5-10 mg twice daily. Alopecia areata patients provided lesional scalp punch biopsies and peripheral blood, both collected for the study. cDNA prepared by RNA extraction and subsequent reverse transcription served as the template for sequencing. TCRdb keeps only in-frame clones here, not all; method: immunoSEQ multiplex PCR. The sample holds approximately 140,000 clones, around 86% seen once. The chain is built from TRBV4-1 and TRBJ2-1; no reliable D call. The source is a human donor with alopecia areata. The source material was CD8+ T cells sorted from blood, sampled at week 4, from a patient treated with tofacitinib. CDR3 region: CASSPLVGYGLGDEQFF. Here the CDR3 DNA reads TGCGCCAGCAGCCCTCTCGTTGGGTACGGCTTGGGCGATGAGCAGTTCTTC.